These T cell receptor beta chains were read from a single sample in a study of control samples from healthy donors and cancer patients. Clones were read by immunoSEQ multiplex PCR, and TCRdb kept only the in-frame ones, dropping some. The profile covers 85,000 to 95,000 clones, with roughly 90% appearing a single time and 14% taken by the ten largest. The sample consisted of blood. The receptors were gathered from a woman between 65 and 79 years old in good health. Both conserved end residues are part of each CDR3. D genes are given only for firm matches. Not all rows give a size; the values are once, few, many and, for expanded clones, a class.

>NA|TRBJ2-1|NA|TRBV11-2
CASSLGPGNEQFF
TGTGCCAGCAGCCTGGGACCCGGCAATGAGCAGTTCTTC
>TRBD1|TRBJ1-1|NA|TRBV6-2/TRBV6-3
CASSGTGREAFF
TGTGCCAGCAGTGGGACAGGGAGGGAAGCTTTCTTT
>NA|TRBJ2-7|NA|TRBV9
CASSVDPGELYEQYF
TGTGCCAGCAGCGTAGATCCGGGAGAGTTGTACGAGCAGTACTTC
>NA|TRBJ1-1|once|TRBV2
CASSEVWPEAFF
TGTGCCAGCAGCGAGGTTTGGCCAGAAGCTTTCTTT
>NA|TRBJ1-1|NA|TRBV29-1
CSVRTGNTEAFF
TGCAGCGTTAGGACGGGGAACACTGAAGCTTTCTTT
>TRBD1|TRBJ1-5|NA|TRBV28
CASRTGTGGGQPQHF
TGTGCCAGCCGTACGGGAACAGGGGGTGGTCAGCCCCAGCATTTT
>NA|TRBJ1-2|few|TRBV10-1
CASSRGYNYGYTF
TGCGCCAGCAGTAGGGGTTATAACTATGGCTACACCTTC
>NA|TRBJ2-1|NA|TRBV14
CASSTSGTDTNEQFF
TGTGCCAGCAGCACCTCGGGGACGGACACCAATGAGCAGTTCTTC
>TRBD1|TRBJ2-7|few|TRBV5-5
CASGGNRGESYEQYF
TGTGCCAGCGGGGGTAACAGGGGAGAGTCCTACGAGCAGTACTTC
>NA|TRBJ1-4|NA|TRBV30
CAWSLGLNEKLFF
TGTGCCTGGAGTCTGGGCCTTAATGAAAAACTGTTTTTT